One and the same sample provided the 13 T cell receptor beta chains below, sequenced in a study of T-cell reconstitution after alpha-beta-depleted transplantation in children. Unique molecular identifiers tagged the TCRbeta library. One entry per CDR3 protein, called by TCRdb with MiXCR from the PCR reads. The table records approximately 300,000 distinct CDR3 sequences, about 9.4% of them present only once. The sample consisted of PBMCs, taken before TCRalphabeta/CD19-depleted stem cell transplant. The receptor set was obtained from a boy in the first two years of life with acute myeloid leukemia, due to receive a stem cell transplant.

The gene calls are TRBV7-9 and TRBJ2-1; the D gene is possibly TRBD1 (5 bases). Germline loops: CDR1 SEHNR, CDR2 FQNEAQ (reference sequence). Trimming shortened V by 5 bases and J by 7 bases, and 12 bases separated the two germline ends. The CDR3 contains 13 residues. The DNA for the CDR3 is TGTGCCAGCAGCCGCCCTTCAGGGAATGAGCAGTTCTTC. This encodes CASSRPSGNEQFF.

The genes are TRBV18 and TRBJ2-1, with TRBD2 matching over 7 bases. The CDR3 sequence is 16 residues long. J lost 0 bases, V lost 8 bases, and 10 bases had no gene match. Germline CDR1 KGHSH, CDR2 LQKENI. CDR3 DNA sequence: TGTGCCAGCACGCATAGCGGGCAAAGCTCCTACAATGAGCAGTTCTTC. This codes for CASTHSGQSSYNEQFF.

This chain links TRBV20-1 with TRBJ2-1; D might be TRBD1 (5 bases). V gave up 0 bases and J gave up 0 bases, with 12 bases separating them. The CDR3 covers 16 residues. The V gene's germline CDR1 is DFQATT and CDR2 SNEGSKA (reference sequence). The CDR3 coding sequence is TGCAGTGCTAGAGATTGGGTAGGGGCCTCCTACAATGAGCAGTTCTTC. It specifies CSARDWVGASYNEQFF.

In its sample, this clonotype was seen a few times. The junction differs from germline at one of its ends, possibly a read error. This chain connects TRBV7-8 to TRBJ2-5, with 7 bases matching TRBD1. The CDR3 length is 14 residues. Germline lookup yields CDR1 SGHVS and CDR2 FQNEAQ. The CDR3 is CACSSRDREETQYF. The CDR3 nucleotides are TGTGCCTGCAGCTCCCGGGACAGAGAAGAGACCCAGTACTTC.

This rearrangement joins TRBV7-2 to TRBJ2-5; D uncertain. Germline CDR1 reads SGHTA; CDR2 reads FQGNSA. The V and J ends lost 0 bases and 4 bases respectively, with 15 bases between them. This CDR3 is 16 amino acids long. This chain's CDR3 is CASSLAPRYVRETQYF. The DNA of the CDR3 is TGTGCCAGCAGCTTAGCGCCCCGGTATGTCCGAGAGACCCAGTACTTC.

In this sample, this clonotype turned up a few times. The chain couples TRBV24-1 to TRBJ2-1, with D hard to call. The CDR3 contains 13 residues. The V end lost 9 bases, the J end lost 3 bases, and 11 bases lay between the germline ends. CDR1 and CDR2 (germline): KGHDR, SFDVKD. CDR3 coding DNA: TGTGCCACCCGAGACATGCACTACAATGAGCAGTTCTTC. As protein: CATRDMHYNEQFF.

About this clonotype itself: This may arise from a read error, as a much more abundant clone is one base away. DNA of the CDR3: TGTGCCAGCAGTTCGGACGCCAATCAGCCCCAGCATTTT. This sequence encodes CASSSDANQPQHF. This chain uses TRBV28 with TRBJ1-5; D uncertain. Germline V gene lookup returns CDR1 MDHEN and CDR2 SYDVKM. The CDR3 spans 13 residues. V lost 4 bases and J lost 3, with 7 bases in between.

This clonotype has more than one count but fewer than ten. The rearrangement uses TRBV4-2 and TRBJ2-1, with TRBD2 matching 7 bases. After removal of 0 bases from V and 5 bases from J, the junction contained 10 bases not matched to a gene. Germline CDR1 LGHNA, CDR2 YNFKEQ. CDR3 length: 17 residues. CDR3 in amino acids: CASSQDPGPSGDNEQFF. The CDR3, as DNA: TGTGCCAGCAGCCAAGACCCCGGCCCTAGCGGTGACAATGAGCAGTTCTTC.

This clonotype has at least ten counts. The V gene is TRBV2, the J gene TRBJ2-1, with D unresolved. CDR1 SNHLY and CDR2 FYNNEI come from the germline V gene. This CDR3 region has 13 residues. V dropped 3 bases and J dropped 6 bases, with 9 bases sitting between them. CDR3 residues: CASSELELNEQFF. The CDR3, as DNA: TGTGCCAGCAGTGAGCTAGAACTCAATGAGCAGTTCTTC.

In this sample, this clonotype turned up many times. The chain links TRBV9 to TRBJ2-3, with a tentative D call TRBD1 (6 bases). This CDR3 is 13 amino acids long. Trimming cost V 3 bases and J 6 bases, with 11 bases left between them. Germline CDR1 SGDLS, CDR2 YYNGEE. CDR3 nucleotides: TGTGCCAGCAGCGCCTTCGACAGGGATACGCAGTATTTT. As protein: CASSAFDRDTQYF.

In its sample, this clonotype was seen many times. This chain links TRBV10-2 with TRBJ2-5; the match to TRBD2 covers 8 bases. Losses at the gene ends were 0 bases for V and 2 bases for J; bases not matched to a gene: 5. Germline V gene lookup returns CDR1 WSHSY and CDR2 SAAADI. The CDR3 extends over 16 amino acids. The CDR3 coding sequence is TGCGCCAGCAGTGAGTCCTCTAGCGGGTTGCAAGAGACCCAGTACTTC. Translated: CASSESSSGLQETQYF.

This chain joins TRBV12-3 or TRBV12-4 and TRBJ2-3; 10 bases match TRBD2. CDR3 size: 14 residues. The trim removed 8 bases at V and 4 bases at J, leaving 6 bases unmatched. This CDR3 reads CASGSGRDPDTQYF. DNA for the CDR3: TGTGCCAGCGGGAGCGGGAGGGACCCAGATACGCAGTATTTT.

This clonotype was seen at least ten times. The chain combines TRBV7-2 with TRBJ1-5; TRBD1 might be the D (6 bases). Trimming pared 2 bases from V and 8 bases from J, leaving 13 bases between. The length of the CDR3 is 14 residues. Germline V lookup: CDR1 SGHTA, CDR2 FQGNSA. The CDR3 spells CASSLWAGEEPQHF. The CDR3 nucleotides are TGTGCCAGCAGCTTATGGGCAGGGGAAGAGCCCCAGCATTTT.